This paragraph reports one T cell receptor (beta chain). Its antigen remains unknown. This record belongs to a study of OX40 agonist ivuxolimab in advanced cancers. Clones were read by immunoSEQ multiplex PCR, and TCRdb kept only the in-frame ones, dropping some. The sample consists of over 45,000 clones, roughly 89% of them appearing once. CDR1 and CDR2 (germline): MDHEN, SYDVKM. Unmatched junction bases numbered 14, after V lost 6 bases and J lost 4 bases. The CDR3 sequence is 17 residues long. Study outcomes and limitations: Averaging showed that CD8+ T cells had more expanded clones than CD4+ did. Clonal expansion by week 6 occurred in CD4+ and CD8+ blood T cells (at 0.1 to 3.0 mg/kg).

The sequence was obtained from an adult with an advanced solid tumor such as melanoma, head and neck, liver or kidney cancer. The sample in question was CD4+ or CD8+ T cells sorted from blood, obtained in a trial of the OX40 agonist ivuxolimab. The rearrangement links TRBV28 to TRBJ2-2; TRBD1 matches at 7 bases. The CDR3 loop reads CASRRLFDRVITGELFF. The CDR3, as DNA: TGTGCCAGCAGGCGCCTATTCGACAGGGTAATCACCGGGGAGCTGTTTTTT.